This paragraph reports one T cell receptor beta chain. Its specificity is not known. The sample originates from a study of blood T cells in healthy people across ages. Study-level findings and limits: What prevented conclusive comparison of naive and antigen-experienced cells was that PBMCs were unsorted.

A second PCR, run for 7 to 11 cycles, used a sample-barcoded 5' primer plus a J-beta primer mix. One entry per CDR3 protein results from TCRdb running MiXCR on the 5' RACE reads. The data show 950,000 to 1,200,000 distinct CDR3 sequences, with roughly two fifths seen just once and about an eighth held by the top ten. The TCR was taken from a man aged 18 to 29 in good health. The sample comprised blood.

The CDR3 DNA reads as TGTGCCAGCAGTTCCCGGGACAGTTTTCCACCCCTCCACTTT. It is translated as CASSSRDSFPPLHF. The chain carries TRBV6-5 and TRBJ1-6; 7 bases are a match to TRBD1. The CDR3 runs 14 residues. V was clipped by 4 bases and J by 11 bases; unmatched bases: 8. Per the germline V gene, CDR1 is MNHEY and CDR2 is SVGAGI.